Listed below are T cell receptor beta chains from one sample, sequenced in a study of a mutant IDH1 vaccine in newly diagnosed glioma. Libraries were prepared by immunoSEQ multiplex PCR; TCRdb keeps only in-frame clonotypes and omits some of them. The table shows fewer than 45,000 clones, with just under 80% occurring only once. The material sequenced was PBMCs, taken from a glioma patient treated with radiotherapy, temozolomide or both. The receptor set was obtained from a man aged 35-49 years with glioma. Some clones in this sample may be carry-over from other donors' samples. The CDR3 runs from the conserved cysteine through the conserved F or W. Each record gives: D gene, clone size, J gene, V gene, CDR3 protein, CDR3 DNA. The D gene is left open where the match is weak. Expanded clones are given a class, and other clones once, few, many or no size at all.

TRBD1 once TRBJ2-7 TRBV4-3 CASSPGQGTHEQYF TGCGCCAGCAGCCCCGGACAGGGAACCCACGAGCAGTACTTC
TRBD1 - TRBJ2-2 TRBV6-6 CASSYKDRTGELFF TGTGCCAGCAGTTACAAGGACAGGACCGGGGAGCTGTTTTTT
- - TRBJ1-2 TRBV11-2 CASNRPGRSYGYTF TGTGCCAGCAACAGACCGGGGAGAAGCTATGGCTACACCTTC
- - TRBJ1-5 TRBV4-1 CASSQDEVGRPQHF TGCGCCAGCAGCCAAGACGAGGTGGGGAGGCCCCAGCATTTT
- - TRBJ1-1 TRBV7-8 CASIRAGIMNTEAFF TGTGCCAGCATCCGCGCAGGGATAATGAACACTGAAGCTTTCTTT
- - TRBJ2-5 TRBV7-9 CASSLETQYF TGTGCCAGCAGCTTAGAGACCCAGTACTTC
TRBD1 once TRBJ2-7 TRBV7-2 CASSRPLATGTYEQYF TGTGCCAGCAGCCGCCCCCTCGCGACAGGGACATACGAGCAGTACTTC
- - TRBJ1-1 TRBV5-5 CASSFTGLPTEAFF TGTGCCAGCAGCTTCACAGGGCTGCCCACTGAAGCTTTCTTT
- - TRBJ1-5 TRBV6-1 CASTPWGGGQPQHF TGTGCCAGCACTCCCTGGGGGGGCGGTCAGCCCCAGCATTTT
TRBD1 - TRBJ2-1 TRBV5-1 CASSPWTGGDEQFF TGCGCCAGCAGCCCTTGGACAGGGGGGGATGAGCAGTTCTTC
- - TRBJ2-1 TRBV5-1 CASSLAGVFRDEQFF TGCGCCAGCAGCTTGGCAGGGGTTTTTCGGGATGAGCAGTTCTTC
- - TRBJ1-6 TRBV7-2 CASSLVAGNNSPLHF TGTGCCAGCAGCTTAGTAGCGGGGAATAATTCACCCCTCCACTTT
- - TRBJ2-7 TRBV5-1 CASSGGDGELGEQYF TGCGCCAGCAGCGGAGGGGACGGGGAGTTGGGAGAGCAGTACTTC
TRBD1 - TRBJ1-1 TRBV2 CASSRYQQGAVTNTEAFF TGTGCCAGCAGCCGATACCAACAGGGGGCCGTGACTAACACTGAAGCTTTCTTT
- - TRBJ1-1 TRBV11-2 CASSFTANTEAFF TGTGCCAGCAGCTTTACAGCTAACACTGAAGCTTTCTTT
- once TRBJ1-4 TRBV30 CAWSEGGMVNEKLFF TGTGCCTGGTCCGAAGGAGGGATGGTAAATGAAAAACTGTTTTTT
- - TRBJ2-1 TRBV7-9 CASSLVSGGGSYNEQFF TGTGCCAGCAGCTTAGTGTCTGGCGGCGGCTCCTACAATGAGCAGTTCTTC
- - TRBJ2-5 TRBV19 CASSASREETQYF TGTGCCAGTAGTGCCAGCAGGGAAGAGACCCAGTACTTC
- once TRBJ1-1 TRBV5-1 CASWALRATEAFF TGCGCCAGCTGGGCGTTGAGGGCCACTGAAGCTTTCTTT
- - TRBJ1-4 TRBV6-5 CASSPHSGTDEKLFF TGTGCCAGCAGCCCCCACAGTGGGACGGATGAAAAACTGTTTTTT
TRBD1 - TRBJ2-3 TRBV5-1 CASSKDRGRRDSPWADTQYF TGCGCCAGCAGCAAGGACAGGGGACGACGGGACTCCCCGTGGGCAGATACGCAGTATTTT
- - TRBJ1-5 TRBV5-6 CASSLVRRPNQPQHF TGTGCCAGCAGCTTGGTCCGGCGACCCAATCAGCCCCAGCATTTT
- - TRBJ2-7 TRBV30 CACNRGLGYEQYF TGTGCCTGTAACCGGGGGCTTGGGTACGAGCAGTACTTC
- - TRBJ2-7 TRBV2 CASSAGSLSYEQYF TGTGCCAGCAGTGCAGGGTCGTTATCCTACGAGCAGTACTTC
- - TRBJ1-1 TRBV10-3 CAINKGGDTEAFF TGTGCCATCAATAAGGGGGGCGACACTGAAGCTTTCTTT
TRBD1 - TRBJ1-2 TRBV27 CASSLSPPGGYGYTF TGTGCCAGCAGTTTATCCCCGCCAGGGGGCTATGGCTACACCTTC
- - TRBJ1-2 TRBV15 CATSRGQALGYTF TGTGCCACCAGCAGAGGGCAGGCGCTAGGCTACACCTTC
- - TRBJ2-5 TRBV5-4 CASSGGSRQGGETQYF TGTGCCAGCAGCGGGGGGAGCCGACAGGGCGGGGAGACCCAGTACTTC
TRBD1 - TRBJ2-7 TRBV7-6 CASSLGTGYYEQYF TGTGCCAGCAGCCTAGGGACAGGCTACTACGAGCAGTACTTC
- few TRBJ1-2 TRBV6-6 CASSYIGTYGYTF TGTGCCAGCAGTTACATTGGGACCTATGGCTACACCTTC
- - TRBJ1-4 TRBV9 CASSVGWRTNEKLFF TGTGCCAGCAGCGTAGGATGGAGAACTAATGAAAAACTGTTTTTT
TRBD1 - TRBJ1-4 TRBV19 CATGQGRGFNEKLFF TGTGCCACTGGACAGGGGAGGGGCTTTAATGAAAAACTGTTTTTT
- - TRBJ1-6 TRBV19 CASKVNDVGDSPLHF TGTGCCAGTAAGGTTAACGACGTCGGGGATTCACCCCTCCACTTT
- - TRBJ1-1 TRBV10-1 CASSEEGGGRFRTEAFF TGCGCCAGCAGTGAAGAGGGTGGTGGAAGATTCCGCACTGAAGCTTTCTTT
TRBD1 - TRBJ1-6 TRBV27 CASKSHGTGEGSYNSPLHF TGTGCCAGCAAAAGTCACGGGACAGGGGAGGGTAGCTATAATTCACCCCTCCACTTT
- - TRBJ1-1 TRBV14 CASSQEEVMNTEAFF TGTGCCAGCAGCCAAGAGGAGGTTATGAACACTGAAGCTTTCTTT
- - TRBJ1-2 TRBV7-3 CASSRDAGYGYTF TGTGCCAGCAGCCGGGACGCCGGCTATGGCTACACCTTC
- - TRBJ2-7 TRBV7-2 CASSLAPTRPYEQYF TGTGCCAGCAGCTTAGCCCCAACCCGACCCTACGAGCAGTACTTC
- - TRBJ2-3 TRBV18 CASSPPGFLTDTQYF TGTGCCAGCTCACCACCGGGGTTCCTTACAGATACGCAGTATTTT
- - TRBJ1-1 TRBV11-2 CASSHPLRDTEAFF TGTGCCAGCAGCCATCCGCTTCGAGACACTGAAGCTTTCTTT
- - TRBJ2-5 TRBV1 CTSSPLDGRQETQYF TGCACCAGCAGCCCCTTAGACGGGCGACAAGAGACCCAGTACTTC
- - TRBJ2-7 TRBV7-7 CASSSSGTNEQYF TGTGCCAGCAGCTCCTCAGGGACCAACGAGCAGTACTTC
TRBD1 - TRBJ1-5 TRBV19 CASSSGQGGNQPQHF TGTGCCAGTAGTTCCGGACAGGGTGGTAATCAGCCCCAGCATTTT
- - TRBJ1-1 TRBV7-6 CASSLTGTLNTEAFF TGTGCCAGCAGCTTGACCGGGACACTAAACACTGAAGCTTTCTTT
- - TRBJ1-1 TRBV10-2 CASISPPRRNTEAFF TGCGCCAGCATTTCGCCCCCGCGGAGGAACACTGAAGCTTTCTTT
TRBD2 few TRBJ2-3 TRBV7-2 CASSLRLAGTRTDTQYF TGTGCCAGCAGCTTAAGACTAGCGGGGACCCGCACAGATACGCAGTATTTT
TRBD1 - TRBJ1-5 TRBV27 CASSLSDQGGNQPQHF TGTGCCAGCAGTTTATCAGATCAGGGGGGCAATCAGCCCCAGCATTTT
TRBD1 - TRBJ1-2 TRBV5-5 CASSLGQVINYGYTF TGTGCCAGCAGCCTGGGACAGGTGATTAACTATGGCTACACCTTC